These T cell receptor beta chains were read from a single sample in a study of T cell responses to AZD1222 COVID-19 vaccine. Repertoires were generated with immunoSEQ multiplex PCR, while TCRdb's copy carries only in-frame clones and drops some. The sample has roughly 150,000 clones, approximately 94% seen once. Sequencing was performed on peripheral blood, taken on day 0 of AZD1222 vaccination. Receptors were obtained from an adult in good health. Both conserved end residues are part of each CDR3. D genes are given only for firm matches. For some rows the clone size is stated as once, few or many, or as a class when expanded; others skip it.

v_gene: TRBV12-3/TRBV12-4
j_gene: TRBJ1-2
abundance: -
d_gene: -
CDR3aa: CASSLASNRGYTF
CDR3nt: TGTGCCAGCAGTTTAGCGTCCAACCGGGGCTACACCTTC

v_gene: TRBV10-3
j_gene: TRBJ1-1
abundance: -
d_gene: -
CDR3aa: CAISDGALNTEAFF
CDR3nt: TGTGCCATCAGCGACGGAGCATTGAACACTGAAGCTTTCTTT

v_gene: TRBV7-6
j_gene: TRBJ1-2
abundance: -
d_gene: -
CDR3aa: CASSPGAGASYGYTF
CDR3nt: TGTGCCAGCAGCCCGGGGGCCGGGGCATCCTATGGCTACACCTTC

v_gene: TRBV10-3
j_gene: TRBJ2-2
abundance: -
d_gene: -
CDR3aa: CAISAGVVTGELFF
CDR3nt: TGTGCCATCAGTGCAGGGGTAGTCACCGGGGAGCTGTTTTTT

v_gene: TRBV6-1
j_gene: TRBJ1-5
abundance: -
d_gene: -
CDR3aa: CASSEEARRGSNQPQHF
CDR3nt: TGTGCCAGCAGTGAAGAAGCTAGGAGGGGAAGCAATCAGCCCCAGCATTTT

v_gene: TRBV27
j_gene: TRBJ2-7
abundance: -
d_gene: TRBD1
CDR3aa: CASSLRTGGSYEQYF
CDR3nt: TGTGCCAGCAGTTTAAGGACAGGGGGATCCTACGAGCAGTACTTC

v_gene: TRBV19
j_gene: TRBJ2-1
abundance: once
d_gene: TRBD2
CDR3aa: CASSLAGGVNEQFF
CDR3nt: TGTGCCAGTAGTTTAGCGGGAGGGGTCAATGAGCAGTTCTTC

v_gene: TRBV27
j_gene: TRBJ2-7
abundance: -
d_gene: -
CDR3aa: CASSLTAFYEQYF
CDR3nt: TGTGCCAGCAGTTTAACAGCCTTCTACGAGCAGTACTTC

v_gene: TRBV11-2
j_gene: TRBJ1-1
abundance: -
d_gene: -
CDR3aa: CASSLTGISEAFF
CDR3nt: TGTGCCAGCAGCTTAACAGGGATATCTGAAGCTTTCTTT

v_gene: TRBV7-2
j_gene: TRBJ1-4
abundance: -
d_gene: -
CDR3aa: CASSSRHNEKLFF
CDR3nt: TGTGCCAGCAGCTCCCGGCATAATGAAAAACTGTTTTTT

v_gene: TRBV9
j_gene: TRBJ2-1
abundance: -
d_gene: -
CDR3aa: CASSVDNEQFF
CDR3nt: TGTGCCAGCAGCGTTGACAATGAGCAGTTCTTC

v_gene: TRBV7-6
j_gene: TRBJ1-6
abundance: -
d_gene: TRBD1
CDR3aa: CASSVKASQGGSPLHF
CDR3nt: TGTGCCAGCAGCGTCAAGGCATCGCAGGGGGGCTCACCCCTCCACTTT

v_gene: TRBV4-3
j_gene: TRBJ1-2
abundance: -
d_gene: -
CDR3aa: CASSQLADSNYGYTF
CDR3nt: TGCGCCAGCAGCCAATTGGCGGACAGCAACTATGGCTACACCTTC

v_gene: TRBV7-2
j_gene: TRBJ1-1
abundance: -
d_gene: -
CDR3aa: CASSLGPGNTEAFF
CDR3nt: TGTGCCAGCAGCTTAGGGCCGGGGAACACTGAAGCTTTCTTT

v_gene: TRBV6-5
j_gene: TRBJ2-3
abundance: -
d_gene: -
CDR3aa: CASRDTFASTDTQYF
CDR3nt: TGTGCCAGCAGAGACACCTTTGCTAGCACAGATACGCAGTATTTT

v_gene: TRBV29-1
j_gene: TRBJ2-1
abundance: -
d_gene: -
CDR3aa: CSVEGGYNEQFF
CDR3nt: TGCAGCGTTGAAGGGGGCTACAATGAGCAGTTCTTC